This T cell receptor (beta chain) comes out of a study of blood T cell repertoires in COVID-19 (dated by TCRdb to 2018 to 2020). A note on the overall study: Samples from collaborators originated in the United States, Italy and Spain and spanned both the acute and convalescent phases of COVID-19. The material from the prospective study consisted of cDNA or gDNA derived from T cells, B-cell-depleted T cells, or PBMCs. The dataset comprised deeply sampled blood TCRbeta repertoires from subjects exposed to, actively infected with, or recovered from COVID-19. The repertoires were released in a freely available public database meant as a resource for research on the immune response to SARS-CoV-2. The samples were drawn from the first 160 participants of the ongoing ImmuneRACE study and from some 1,300 subjects provided by 6 global collaborators. The sample metadata nearly always contained a de-identified subject ID, COVID-19 status, age in years and sex. Where HLA class I and class II types were available, the types were taken from metadata supplied by the sample provider, not from assay-based typing.

At one collaborating source in Seattle, patients were enrolled during active infection and were followed longitudinally through the course of disease. Collaborating institutions collected whole blood in K2EDTA tubes following their own protocols. Collaborator samples were shipped for TCRbeta analysis as frozen whole blood, isolated PBMCs, or DNA extracted from either sample type. On this clone: Its antigen remains unidentified. No much larger clone is present one base from it, and per-base qualities are unavailable.

Trimmed from V: 5 bases; trimmed from J: 2 bases; junction bases lacking a gene match: 6. From the germline V gene, CDR1 is SGHRS and CDR2 is YFSETQ. The CDR3 runs 14 residues from the cysteine to the phenylalanine. The retained sequence is limited to the CDR3, 42 bases, with the frame set at the first base. The paper's findings and limits, for the study overall: How much clinical and demographic metadata was included differed by source and by participant, and the metadata was provided uncurated.

The immunoSEQ Assay, a bias-controlled multiplex PCR, was used to amplify TCRbeta CDR3 regions from genomic DNA. The authors' pipeline ran thus. Nucleated cell counts per sample were estimated from amplification of reference gene primers within the assay. To quantify the absolute abundance of each unique TCRbeta CDR3 rearrangement, sequence reads were collapsed and filtered. For each sample, productive Simpson clonality was calculated by taking the square root of Simpson's diversity index across productive rearrangements. The immuneACCESS repertoire file appears here via TCRdb, limited to in-frame rearrangements. These files lack a portion of the clones; in checked studies, under half of the deficit traces to unresolved V genes, and the cause of the others is not known. The V and J calls and clone size are taken from that table; D and trimming were inferred from the DNA. The sample includes 150,000 to 250,000 clones, with roughly 94% observed a single time. Jointly, the top ten make up roughly 0.7% of the sample.

The sample consisted of peripheral blood. The chain joins TRBV5-1 to TRBJ2-5; 7 central bases correspond to TRBD1. The sequence came from a young man with COVID-19, enrolled during active disease. The nucleotide sequence reads as follows: TGCGCCAGCAGTCCAGGGACAGCGCAAGAGACCCAGTACTTC. It translates as CASSPGTAQETQYF.